This T cell receptor (beta chain) was recorded in a study of T cell clonality in common variable immunodeficiency. Study-level points and caveats: Fewer deletions and N-nucleotide insertions were reportedly seen in common variable immunodeficiency TCR beta sequences. Compared with controls, CVID subjects had fewer shared TCRbeta clones.

TCRdb keeps only in-frame clones here, not all; method: immunoSEQ multiplex PCR. Observed in the sample are 50,000 or so clones, none of them singletons. The CDR3 is 16 amino acids. J lost 1 base, V lost 5 bases, and 8 bases had no gene match. Per the germline V gene, CDR1 is KGHSH and CDR2 is LQKENI. This clone was recorded at least ten times. Its specificity is not known. The CDR3 end falls 3 residues outside the read, so it is completed with the germline J gene. Input material: peripheral blood mononuclear cells. The rearrangement uses TRBV18 and TRBJ2-4; the match to TRBD1 covers 7 bases. The sequence came from a person aged 18 to 69 in good health. This chain's CDR3 is CASSTGQAGAKNIQYF. The CDR3 bases that were read are TGTGCCAGCTCAACTGGACAGGCTGGGGCCAAAAACATT.